This TCR beta chain was recorded in a study of blood T cell repertoires in COVID-19. Study-wide context: T cells, B-cell-depleted T cells, or PBMCs provided the cDNA or gDNA that served as material.

Assay: immunoSEQ multiplex PCR; the TCRdb copy retains only in-frame clones and omits some. The table shows 9,500 to 15,000 clones, with about 76% occurring only once. Sequenced sample: peripheral blood. This receptor was taken from a man aged 60 to 69 with COVID-19, enrolled during active disease.

CDR3 sequence: CAWSPTSGGYNEQFF. The CDR3 coding sequence is TGTGCCTGGAGTCCGACTAGCGGGGGATACAATGAGCAGTTCTTC. The chain is built from TRBV30 and TRBJ2-1; 12 bases line up with TRBD2. The CDR3 contains 15 residues. Germline V gene data show CDR1 as GTSNPN and CDR2 as SVGIG (reference sequence). The V and J ends lost 2 bases and 4 bases, in that order; junction bases with no gene match: 3.